This T cell receptor (beta chain) was sequenced in a study of OX40 agonist ivuxolimab in advanced cancers. Overall study context: The diagnoses of dose-escalation patients were hepatocellular carcinoma, melanoma, renal cell or head and neck cancer.

The CDR3 covers 12 residues. Looked up from germline, CDR1 is SNHLY and CDR2 is FYNNEI. Trimming pared 9 bases from V and 3 bases from J, leaving 12 bases between. Method: immunoSEQ multiplex PCR; TCRdb's copy keeps in-frame clones and lacks some. The sample lists about 77,000 clones; under 90% were seen once. This specimen consisted of CD4+ or CD8+ T cells sorted from blood, obtained in a trial of the OX40 agonist ivuxolimab. The TCR was taken from an adult with an advanced solid tumor such as melanoma, head and neck, liver or kidney cancer. This chain joins TRBV2 and TRBJ2-7, with D possibly being TRBD1 (5 bases). In DNA form, the CDR3 reads TGTGCCAGTAAGTCGACAGACTACGAGCAGTACTTC. It yields the protein CASKSTDYEQYF.